This is a list of T cell receptor beta chains from one sample in a study of cytomegalovirus exposure and HLA in healthy donors. Clones were read by immunoSEQ multiplex PCR, and TCRdb kept only the in-frame ones, dropping some. The sample includes about 180,000 clones, more than 65% of them seen just once. What was sequenced was PBMCs. The origin of the receptors is a girl aged 2 to 9 in good health and CMV-seropositive. Both conserved end residues are part of each CDR3. Fields, in order: clone size, V gene, D gene, J gene, CDR3 protein, CDR3 DNA. The D gene is left open where the match is weak. The size field is filled for only some rows; it gives once, few, many or a size class.

>-|TRBV5-1|TRBD2|TRBJ2-5
CASSWFRAGGEETQYF
TGCGCCAGCTCCTGGTTTCGAGCGGGAGGAGAAGAGACCCAGTACTTC
>-|TRBV13|-|TRBJ1-5
CASSLSGQPLYSNQPQHF
TGTGCCAGCAGCTTATCCGGACAGCCGCTCTATAGCAATCAGCCCCAGCATTTT
>-|TRBV5-1|-|TRBJ2-1
CASSYGGDSYNEQFF
TGCGCCAGCAGCTATGGAGGGGACTCCTACAATGAGCAGTTCTTC
>-|TRBV29-1|TRBD1|TRBJ1-2
CSVVDRGDYGYTF
TGCAGCGTAGTTGACAGGGGAGACTATGGCTACACCTTC
>-|TRBV2|-|TRBJ2-5
CASSEGTQYF
TGTGCCAGCAGCGAGGGGACCCAGTACTTC
>-|TRBV6-5|-|TRBJ1-2
CASSSTDMNGYTF
TGTGCCAGCAGTTCAACCGACATGAATGGCTACACCTTC
>-|TRBV19|-|TRBJ2-7
CASRGTGPSYEQYF
TGTGCCAGTAGGGGCACAGGGCCTTCGTACGAGCAGTACTTC
>-|TRBV6-5|-|TRBJ1-4
CAIPGHSNEKLFF
TGTGCCATCCCGGGACACTCTAATGAAAAACTGTTTTTT
>-|TRBV27|-|TRBJ1-1
CASSFQGGTEAFF
TGTGCCAGCAGTTTTCAGGGTGGCACTGAAGCTTTCTTT
>-|TRBV11-2|-|TRBJ2-2
CASSGRDKDTGELFF
TGTGCCAGCAGCGGACGGGACAAAGACACCGGGGAGCTGTTTTTT
>-|TRBV9|-|TRBJ1-1
CASSVEGGEAFF
TGTGCCAGCAGCGTAGAGGGAGGTGAAGCTTTCTTT
>-|TRBV30|TRBD1|TRBJ2-5
CAWATGGQETQYF
TGTGCCTGGGCAACAGGGGGTCAAGAGACCCAGTACTTC
>-|TRBV6-5|-|TRBJ1-5
CASSLLADSNQPQHF
TGTGCCAGCAGTCTCCTTGCGGATAGCAATCAGCCCCAGCATTTT
>-|TRBV30|-|TRBJ1-2
CAWSQIDYGYTF
TGTGCCTGGAGTCAGATCGACTATGGCTACACCTTC
>-|TRBV28|-|TRBJ2-6
CASRQTELPSGANVLTF
TGTGCCAGCAGACAGACAGAGTTGCCGTCCGGGGCCAACGTCCTGACTTTC
>-|TRBV12-5|-|TRBJ1-2
CASGLVRRGYGYTF
TGTGCTAGTGGTTTGGTACGAAGAGGGTATGGCTACACCTTC
>few|TRBV11-3|-|TRBJ2-7
CASSPGQVGSYEQYF
TGTGCCAGCAGCCCCGGCCAGGTGGGCTCCTACGAGCAGTACTTC
>-|TRBV2|-|TRBJ2-7
CASSADVGREQYF
TGTGCCAGCAGTGCGGATGTAGGGAGGGAGCAGTACTTC
>-|TRBV19|TRBD1|TRBJ2-3
CASRKQGADTQYF
TGTGCCAGTAGAAAACAGGGGGCAGATACGCAGTATTTT
>-|TRBV7-9|TRBD2|TRBJ2-1
CASSLGTSGRYNEQFF
TGTGCCAGCAGCCTAGGGACTAGCGGAAGATACAATGAGCAGTTCTTC
>-|TRBV11-3|-|TRBJ1-2
CASSLGRQKGRHGYTF
TGTGCCAGCAGCTTGGGCCGACAGAAAGGTCGGCATGGCTACACCTTC
>once|TRBV5-1|TRBD1|TRBJ2-1
CASSLGTGRHSYNEQFF
TGCGCCAGCAGCTTGGGGACAGGGAGACACTCCTACAATGAGCAGTTCTTC
>-|TRBV28|-|TRBJ2-1
CASSFGRTNEQFF
TGTGCCAGCAGTTTCGGTAGAACCAATGAGCAGTTCTTC
>-|TRBV11-3|-|TRBJ2-3
CASSLGGMVGDTQYF
TGTGCCAGCAGCTTGGGCGGGATGGTAGGGGATACGCAGTATTTT